The 13 T cell receptor beta chains presented below share a single source sample, sequenced in a study of post-analysis software for immune sequencing data (dated by TCRdb to 2014 to 2015). What the research found in general, with its limitations: Significantly higher frequencies in patients than in controls were found for about 5 TRBV segments, including TRBV5-6, TRBV5-1 and TRBV20-1.

These receptors' antigens are unknown. Library method: PCR. Instrument on record: Illumina HiSeq 2500. To reduce PCR and sequencing biases, unique molecular identifiers were incorporated into the TCR beta cDNA libraries. TCRdb's own reprocessing of the public reads used fastp at Q25 and MiXCR and kept productive beta chains. Every distinct CDR3 protein forms one entry, paired with its most common genes and DNA. This sample is represented by approximately 690,000 distinct CDR3 sequences; 55% to 60% of them were singletons. Jointly, the top ten make up about 11% of the sample. Sequenced input: blood. The receptors were sampled from a girl aged 2-10 years with multiple sclerosis.

The rearrangement uses TRBV12-5 and TRBJ2-1; 9 bases are a match to TRBD2. The CDR3 consists of 16 residues. Germline CDR1 is LGHNT and CDR2 is FRNRAP. V gave up 0 bases and J gave up 4 bases; unmatched junction bases: 4. The CDR3 DNA follows: TGTGCTAGTGGTTTGGTAAGCGGGAGGTGGTACAATGAGCAGTTCTTC. Encoded protein: CASGLVSGRWYNEQFF.

This chain joins TRBV6-6 and TRBJ1-5; the D gene is possibly TRBD1 (6 bases). Germline assignment: CDR1 MNHNY and CDR2 SVGAGI (reference sequence). Trimming removed 0 bases from V and 2 bases from J, with 14 bases in between. This CDR3 comprises 17 residues. CDR3 protein: CASSYSGDTLGNQPQHF. The CDR3 nucleotides read TGTGCCAGCAGTTACTCAGGGGACACCTTAGGCAATCAGCCCCAGCATTTT.

In this sample, this clonotype turned up a few times. The chain combines TRBV29-1 with TRBJ2-1, with TRBD2 as a possible D gene (6 bases). CDR1 SQVTM and CDR2 ANQGSEA come from the germline V gene. Trimming left V 4 bases short and J 7 bases short, with 11 bases between. The CDR3 totals 12 residues. The CDR3 protein is CSVVGGGNEQFF. For the CDR3, the DNA is TGCAGCGTTGTGGGGGGTGGAAATGAGCAGTTCTTC.

The chain combines TRBV6-1 with TRBJ2-1; D is perhaps TRBD2 (6 bases). Deletions cut 4 bases from V and 7 bases from J, with 20 bases between. This CDR3 region has 16 residues. From germline, CDR1 is MNHNS and CDR2 SASEGT. CDR3 sequence (DNA): TGTGCCAGCAGTGGTTGGCGGGGAATAATTGGGAATGAGCAGTTCTTC. Encoded protein: CASSGWRGIIGNEQFF.

This chain connects TRBV2 to TRBJ2-3, with D perhaps TRBD1 (5 bases). The germline V and J ends were trimmed by 2 bases and 2 bases, with 11 bases remaining between them. This CDR3 region has 15 residues. Germline assignment: CDR1 SNHLY and CDR2 FYNNEI. The CDR3: CASSEYDSLTDTQYF. The CDR3 nucleotides are TGTGCCAGCAGTGAATACGACAGCCTCACAGATACGCAGTATTTT.

This clonotype turned up a few times. The chain carries TRBV12-3 or TRBV12-4 and TRBJ2-1; possible D gene TRBD1, 6 bases. Trimming cost V 8 bases and J 5 bases, with 16 bases left between them. The CDR3 spans 14 residues. The CDR3 DNA follows: TGTGCCAGCGGTGTCTTAGGGGGTAACAATGAGCAGTTCTTC. This gives the protein CASGVLGGNNEQFF.

With regard to this clonotype: One end of the junction is discordant with germline, which a read error may explain. This sequence joins TRBV5-5 and TRBJ2-5, with D possibly called TRBD1 or TRBD2 (6 bases each). The DNA end lines up better with TRBJ2-7; the J call may be wrong. Per the germline V gene, CDR1 is SGHKS and CDR2 is YYEKEE (reference sequence). CDR3 size: 14 residues. CDR3 amino acids: CACSLQGGGPEQYF. The CDR3 DNA reads as TGTGCCTGCAGCTTGCAAGGAGGGGGACCCGAGCAGTACTTC.

This chain uses TRBV18 with TRBJ1-2; TRBD1 agrees at 7 bases. V lost 3 bases and J lost 2; bases outside the gene matches: 9. Per the germline V gene, CDR1 is KGHSH and CDR2 is LQKENI. The CDR3 has 16 amino acids. The CDR3 DNA follows: TGTGCCAGCTCACCTTTGGACAGGACCTTGAACTATGGCTACACCTTC. It specifies CASSPLDRTLNYGYTF.

This clonotype was seen a handful of times. This chain connects TRBV7-2 to TRBJ1-5; 10 bases match TRBD1. The CDR3 extends over 16 amino acids. Trimming removed 4 bases from V and 1 base from J; junction bases left unmatched: 4. CDR1 is SGHTA and CDR2 is FQGNSA in the germline V gene. This CDR3 is CASSSAGQGSNQPQHF. CDR3 bases: TGTGCCAGCAGCTCTGCGGGACAGGGGAGCAATCAGCCCCAGCATTTT. Based on the CDR3 plus reference TRBV7-2 and TRBJ1-5, the full variable domain is GAGVSQSPSNKVTEKGKDVELRCDPISGHTALYWYRQSLGQGLEFLIYFQGNSAPDKSGLPSDRFSAERTGGSVSTLTIQRTQQEDSAVYLCASSSAGQGSNQPQHFGDGTRLSIL.

V and J are TRBV20-1 and TRBJ2-5, with TRBD2 matching 14 bases. The J call is uncertain, as TRBJ2-4 better fits the DNA end. Per germline, CDR1 DFQATT and CDR2 SNEGSKA (reference sequence). This CDR3 is 19 amino acids long. Here the CDR3 reads CSARQPGLAGVHVKNIQYF. In DNA form, the CDR3 reads TGCAGTGCTAGGCAACCGGGACTAGCGGGAGTTCACGTCAAAAACATTCAGTACTTC.

This clonotype has only one observation. The rearrangement joins TRBV20-1 to TRBJ2-3; 7 bases align to TRBD1. V was clipped by 7 bases and J by 5 bases; unmatched bases: 18. Germline CDR1 is DFQATT and CDR2 is SNEGSKA (reference sequence). The CDR3 has 16 amino acids. The CDR3 region is CSGRRVGFRDRDTQYF. The CDR3 DNA sequence: TGCAGTGGCCGACGGGTGGGCTTTCGGGACAGAGATACGCAGTATTTT.

The genes are TRBV4-1 and TRBJ1-1; 7 bases map to TRBD1. Germline CDR1 MGHRA, CDR2 YSYEKL. J gave up 1 base and V 2 bases, and 1 base lay outside the gene matches. The CDR3 sequence is 14 residues long. The CDR3 here is CASSQWDRNTEAFF. CDR3 nucleotide sequence: TGCGCCAGCAGCCAATGGGACAGGAACACTGAAGCTTTCTTT.

Comment on this clonotype: A junction end diverges from the germline sequence, so it may reflect a read error. The chain couples TRBV7-7 to TRBJ2-3; 10 bases are a match to TRBD1. The CDR3 consists of 15 residues. Germline-derived CDR1 and CDR2 are SSHAT and FNYEAQ (reference sequence). This CDR3 reads CASSSTGTGVDTQYF. In nucleotides, the CDR3 is TGTGCTAGCAGCTCCACCGGGACAGGGGTAGATACGCAGTATTTT.